This T cell receptor (beta chain) is drawn from a study of blood T cell repertoires in COVID-19. Study overall: Some COVID-19 samples were acute and others convalescent; all came from the United States, Italy and Spain. T cells, B-cell-depleted T cells, or PBMCs supplied cDNA or gDNA.

This clone was observed a handful of times. Per the original data handling: From reference gene primer amplification, estimates of nucleated cell counts were derived. Only in-frame clones appear in the TCRdb table, and some are missing; sequencing was by immunoSEQ multiplex PCR. V and J calls and clone size come straight from that table; D and trimming were deduced from the DNA. The sample lists about 340,000 clones, around 80% occurring once. Germline V CDR1 and CDR2: MNHEY, SVGAGI. This CDR3 comprises 14 residues. The V end lost 6 bases, the J end lost 0 bases, and 12 bases lay between the germline ends.

The chain combines TRBV6-5 with TRBJ2-7; the D gene is possibly TRBD2 (6 bases). Sequences were obtained from peripheral blood. The sequence derives from a man aged 25-45 years with active or convalescent COVID-19. The CDR3 sequence: CASRGTLSSYEQYF. CDR3 nucleotide sequence: TGTGCCAGCAGAGGGACTTTAAGCTCCTACGAGCAGTACTTC.